This TCR beta chain was profiled in a study of blood T cell repertoires in COVID-19 (dated by TCRdb to 2020 to 2022). Regarding the complete study: Samples covering the acute and convalescent phases of COVID-19 were provided by collaborators in the United States, Italy and Spain. The material from the prospective study consisted of cDNA or gDNA derived from T cells, B-cell-depleted T cells, or PBMCs. Deeply sampled blood TCRbeta repertoires from subjects exposed to, actively infected with, or recovered from COVID-19 were included in the dataset. The repertoires were released in a freely available public database intended as a resource for research on the immune response to SARS-CoV-2. The samples were drawn from two sources: the first 160 participants of the ongoing ImmuneRACE study, and 1,000 to 1,500 subjects contributed by 6 global collaborators. A de-identified subject ID, COVID-19 status, age in years and sex were almost always included in the sample metadata. Where HLA class I and class II types were available, the types were taken from metadata supplied by the sample provider, not from assay-based typing.

Summary of the overall study and its limitations: The amount of clinical and demographic metadata varied by source and participant and was provided uncurated.

The CDR3 holds 14 amino acids from the cysteine to the phenylalanine. Left in the record is the CDR3 DNA by itself, 42 bases read in frame from the first base. The germline V gene supplies CDR1 SNHLY and CDR2 FYNNEI. After removal of 5 bases from V and 3 bases from J, the junction retains 5 bases not matched to a gene. Concerning this clone itself: The specificity of this receptor is unknown. Base qualities are not provided; no much larger clone lies one nucleotide away.

One collaborating source in Seattle enrolled patients during active infection and followed them longitudinally through the course of disease. Collaborating institutions collected whole blood in K2EDTA tubes following their own protocols. For TCRbeta analysis, collaborators shipped samples in one of three forms: frozen whole blood, isolated PBMCs, or DNA extracted from either of those sample types. TCRbeta CDR3 regions were amplified from genomic DNA using the immunoSEQ Assay, a bias-controlled multiplex PCR. In the original analysis: Within the assay, amplification of reference gene primers was used to estimate how many nucleated cells each sample contained. Sequence reads were collapsed and filtered to measure the absolute abundance of every unique TCRbeta CDR3 rearrangement. Productive Simpson clonality was computed per sample as the square root of Simpson's diversity index over productive rearrangements. TCRdb's version of the immuneACCESS table is confined to in-frame rearrangements and falls short of the full clone set. An unresolved V gene accounts for under half of the shortfall where checked; the remainder is of unknown origin. V, J and clone size were drawn from that table, and D and trimming were deduced from the DNA. This sample comprises some 290,000 clones, 89% of them detected only once. The ten largest clones take up 11% of the sample.

The sequence was obtained from a woman in her twenties or thirties with COVID-19, enrolled during active disease. This sequence uses TRBV2 and TRBJ1-2; 8 nucleotides in the junction match TRBD1. Sequencing input: peripheral blood. The DNA reads TGTGCCAGCAGTCAACAGGGGGTGGACTATGGCTACACCTTC. This translates into CASSQQGVDYGYTF.